This T cell receptor (beta chain) was sequenced in a study of cytomegalovirus exposure and HLA in healthy donors. PCR involved 60 Vbeta and 13 Jbeta primers. Some clones are missing from TCRdb's copy, which holds only in-frame ones; the method was immunoSEQ multiplex PCR. The table records tens of thousands of clones, approximately 69% of them present only once. V lost 0 bases to trimming and J lost 3 bases; unmatched junction nucleotides: 7. The CDR3 spans 17 residues. Germline V gives CDR1 SGHRS, CDR2 YFSETQ. Healthy bone marrow donors made up the donors. Sequences were obtained from PBMCs. The TCR sequence derives from a man aged 35-49 years in good health and CMV-seropositive. The gene calls are TRBV5-1 and TRBJ2-1; 9 bases agree with TRBD2. CDR3 DNA sequence: TGCGCCAGCAGCTTGGCCCCCCTAGCGGGGAGCTACAATGAGCAGTTCTTC. Translated: CASSLAPLAGSYNEQFF.